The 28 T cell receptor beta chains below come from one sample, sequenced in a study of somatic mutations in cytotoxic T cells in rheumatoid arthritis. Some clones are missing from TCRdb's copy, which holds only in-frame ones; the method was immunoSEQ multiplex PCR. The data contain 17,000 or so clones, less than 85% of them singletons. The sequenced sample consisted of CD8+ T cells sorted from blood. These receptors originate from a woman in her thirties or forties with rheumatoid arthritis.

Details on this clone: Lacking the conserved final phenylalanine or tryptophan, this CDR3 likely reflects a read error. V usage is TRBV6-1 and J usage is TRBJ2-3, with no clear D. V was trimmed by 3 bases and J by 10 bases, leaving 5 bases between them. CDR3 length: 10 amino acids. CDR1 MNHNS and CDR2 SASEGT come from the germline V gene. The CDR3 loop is CASSDYPQYS. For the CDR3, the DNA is TGTGCCAGCAGTGATTACCCGCAGTATTCT.

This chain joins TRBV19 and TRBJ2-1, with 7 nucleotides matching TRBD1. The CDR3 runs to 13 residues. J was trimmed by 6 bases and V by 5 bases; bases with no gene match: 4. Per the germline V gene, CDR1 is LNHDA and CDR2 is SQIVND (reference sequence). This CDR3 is CASSLGTVNEQFF. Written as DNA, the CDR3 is TGTGCCAGTAGTCTCGGGACAGTCAATGAGCAGTTCTTC.

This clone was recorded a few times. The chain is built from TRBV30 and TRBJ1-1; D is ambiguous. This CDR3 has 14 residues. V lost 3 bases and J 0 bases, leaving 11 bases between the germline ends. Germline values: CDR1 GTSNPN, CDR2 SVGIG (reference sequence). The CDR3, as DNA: TGTGCCTGGAGCGTTATTCAGGTGAACACTGAAGCTTTCTTT. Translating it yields CAWSVIQVNTEAFF.

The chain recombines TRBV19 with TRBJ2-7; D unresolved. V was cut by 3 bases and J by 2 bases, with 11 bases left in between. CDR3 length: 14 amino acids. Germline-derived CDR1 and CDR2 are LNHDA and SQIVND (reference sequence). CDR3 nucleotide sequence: TGTGCCAGTAGTATCCGAGACATACCCTACGAGCAGTACTTC. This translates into CASSIRDIPYEQYF.

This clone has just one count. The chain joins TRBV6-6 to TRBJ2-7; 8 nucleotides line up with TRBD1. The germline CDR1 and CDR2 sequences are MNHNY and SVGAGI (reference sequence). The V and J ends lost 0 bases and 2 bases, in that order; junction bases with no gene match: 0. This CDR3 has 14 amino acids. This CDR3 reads CASSYSTGAYEQYF. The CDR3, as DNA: TGTGCCAGCAGTTACTCGACAGGGGCCTACGAGCAGTACTTC.

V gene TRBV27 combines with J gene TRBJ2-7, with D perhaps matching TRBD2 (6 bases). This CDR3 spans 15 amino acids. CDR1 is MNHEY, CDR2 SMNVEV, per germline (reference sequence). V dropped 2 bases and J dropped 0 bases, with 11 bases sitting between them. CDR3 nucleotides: TGTGCCAGCAGTTTAGTGGGAGGTAGCTCCTACGAGCAGTACTTC. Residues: CASSLVGGSSYEQYF.

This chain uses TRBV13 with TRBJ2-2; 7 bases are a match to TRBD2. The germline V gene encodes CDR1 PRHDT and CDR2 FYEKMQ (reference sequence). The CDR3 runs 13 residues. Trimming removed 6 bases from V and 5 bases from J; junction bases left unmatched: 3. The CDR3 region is CASRGGGTGELFF. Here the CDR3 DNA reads TGTGCCAGCAGGGGCGGGGGAACCGGGGAGCTGTTTTTT.

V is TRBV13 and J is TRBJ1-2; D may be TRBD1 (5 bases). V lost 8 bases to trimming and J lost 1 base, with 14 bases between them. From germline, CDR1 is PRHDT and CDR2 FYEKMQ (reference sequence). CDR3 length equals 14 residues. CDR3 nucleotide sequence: TGTGCCAGCTTCGGGGGGGTAGATAACTATGGCTACACCTTC. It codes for CASFGGVDNYGYTF.

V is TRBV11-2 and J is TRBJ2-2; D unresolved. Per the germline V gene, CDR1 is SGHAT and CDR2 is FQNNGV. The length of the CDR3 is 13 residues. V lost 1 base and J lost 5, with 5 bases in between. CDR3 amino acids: CASSLANTGELFF. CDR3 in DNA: TGTGCCAGCAGCTTAGCAAATACCGGGGAGCTGTTTTTT. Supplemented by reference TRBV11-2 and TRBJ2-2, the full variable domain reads EAGVAQSPRYKIIEKRQSVAFWCNPISGHATLYWYQQILGQGPKLLIQFQNNGVVDDSQLPKDRFSAERLKGVDSTLKIQPAKLEDSAVYLCASSLANTGELFFGEGSRLTVL.

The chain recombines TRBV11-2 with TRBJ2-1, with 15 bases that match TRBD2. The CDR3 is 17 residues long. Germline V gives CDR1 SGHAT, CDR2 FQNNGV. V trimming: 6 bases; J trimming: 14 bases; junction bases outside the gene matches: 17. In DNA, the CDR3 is TGTGCCAGCAGTCTCCCCTTTGGACTAGCGGGAGGGGTAGGTGAGTTCTTC. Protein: CASSLPFGLAGGVGEFF.

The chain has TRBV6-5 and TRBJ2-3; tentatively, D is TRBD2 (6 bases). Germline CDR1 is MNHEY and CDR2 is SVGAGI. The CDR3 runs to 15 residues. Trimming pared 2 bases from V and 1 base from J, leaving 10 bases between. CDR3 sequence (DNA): TGTGCCAGCAGTTACCTCGGGGGAGGCACAGATACGCAGTATTTT. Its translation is CASSYLGGGTDTQYF.

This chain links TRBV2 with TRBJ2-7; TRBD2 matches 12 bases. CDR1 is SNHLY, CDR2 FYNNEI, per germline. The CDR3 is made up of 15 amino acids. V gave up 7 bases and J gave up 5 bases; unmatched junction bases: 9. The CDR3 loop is CASTTSGSIDDEQYF. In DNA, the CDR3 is TGTGCCAGCACGACTAGCGGGAGTATCGATGACGAGCAGTACTTC.

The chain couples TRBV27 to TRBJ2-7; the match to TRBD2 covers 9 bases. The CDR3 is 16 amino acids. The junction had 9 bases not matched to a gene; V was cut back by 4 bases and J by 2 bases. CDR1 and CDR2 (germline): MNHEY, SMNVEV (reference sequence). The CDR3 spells CASSSVSGRPTYEQYF. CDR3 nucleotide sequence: TGTGCCAGCAGTTCCGTTAGCGGGAGACCCACCTACGAGCAGTACTTC.

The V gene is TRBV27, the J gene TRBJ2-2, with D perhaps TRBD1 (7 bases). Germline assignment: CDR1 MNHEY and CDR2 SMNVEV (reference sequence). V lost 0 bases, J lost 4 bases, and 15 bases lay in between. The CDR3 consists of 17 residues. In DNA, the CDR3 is TGTGCCAGCAGTTTATCTTCAGGGGGGCCGTTCACCGGGGAGCTGTTTTTT. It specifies CASSLSSGGPFTGELFF.

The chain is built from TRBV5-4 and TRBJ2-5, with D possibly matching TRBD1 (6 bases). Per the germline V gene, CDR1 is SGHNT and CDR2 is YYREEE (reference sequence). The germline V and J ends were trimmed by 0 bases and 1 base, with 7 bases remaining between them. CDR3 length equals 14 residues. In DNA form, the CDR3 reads TGTGCCAGCAGCTTGGTAGGGGGCCAAGAGACCCAGTACTTC. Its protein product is CASSLVGGQETQYF.

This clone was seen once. The CDR3 here is CASSTAKGGMNTEAFF. The CDR3, as DNA: TGTGCCAGCAGCACCGCAAAGGGAGGAATGAACACTGAAGCTTTCTTT. The J gene is TRBJ1-1, the V gene TRBV14, with D unclear. V lost 5 bases and J lost 0, with 16 bases in between. Germline-derived CDR1 and CDR2 are SGHDN and FVKESK. The CDR3 is 16 amino acids.

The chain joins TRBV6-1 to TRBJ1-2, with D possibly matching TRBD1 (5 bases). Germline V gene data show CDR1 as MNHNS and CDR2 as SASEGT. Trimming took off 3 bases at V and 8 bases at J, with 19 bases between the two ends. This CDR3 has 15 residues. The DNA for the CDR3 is TGTGCCAGCAGTGACGGGGGGACGGCCCTTCTGGGCTACACCTTC. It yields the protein CASSDGGTALLGYTF.

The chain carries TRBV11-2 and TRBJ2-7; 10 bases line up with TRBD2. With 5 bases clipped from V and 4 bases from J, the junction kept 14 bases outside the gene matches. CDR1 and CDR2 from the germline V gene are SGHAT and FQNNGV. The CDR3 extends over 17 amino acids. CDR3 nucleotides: TGTGCCAGCAGCCCAGGGACCGTAGCGGGAGGAGCTTACGAGCAGTACTTC. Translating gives CASSPGTVAGGAYEQYF.

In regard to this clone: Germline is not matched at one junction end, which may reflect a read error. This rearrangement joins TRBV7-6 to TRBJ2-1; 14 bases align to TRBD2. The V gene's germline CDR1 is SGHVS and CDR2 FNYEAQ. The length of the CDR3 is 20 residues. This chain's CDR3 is CASSLGLAGGHDGAYNEQFF. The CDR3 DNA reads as TGTGCCAGCAGTTTAGGACTAGCGGGAGGCCATGACGGTGCCTACAATGAGCAGTTCTTC.

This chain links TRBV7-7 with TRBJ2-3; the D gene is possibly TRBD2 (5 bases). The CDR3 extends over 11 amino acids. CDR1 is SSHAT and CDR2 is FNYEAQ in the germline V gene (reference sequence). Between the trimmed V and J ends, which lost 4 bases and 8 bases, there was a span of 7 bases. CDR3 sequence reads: CASSSGGTQYF. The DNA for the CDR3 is TGTGCCAGCAGCTCAGGAGGTACGCAGTATTTT.

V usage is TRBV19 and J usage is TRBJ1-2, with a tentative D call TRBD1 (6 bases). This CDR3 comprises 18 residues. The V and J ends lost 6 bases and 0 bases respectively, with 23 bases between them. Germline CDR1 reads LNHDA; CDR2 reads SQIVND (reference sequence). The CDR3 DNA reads TGTGCCAGTAGCCTACTAACAGGGTCCCCTTTAGCTAACTATGGCTACACCTTC. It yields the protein CASSLLTGSPLANYGYTF. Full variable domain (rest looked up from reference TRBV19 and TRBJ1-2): DGGITQSPKYLFRKEGQNVTLSCEQNLNHDAMYWYRQDPGQGLRLIYYSQIVNDFQKGDIAEGYSVSREKKESFPLTVTSAQKNPTAFYLCASSLLTGSPLANYGYTFGSGTRLTVV.

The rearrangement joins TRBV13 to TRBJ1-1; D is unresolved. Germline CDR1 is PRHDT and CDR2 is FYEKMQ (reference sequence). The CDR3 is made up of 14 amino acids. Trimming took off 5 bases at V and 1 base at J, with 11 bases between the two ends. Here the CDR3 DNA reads TGTGCCAGCAGCCCGTCCCCAGGGAACACTGAAGCTTTCTTT. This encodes CASSPSPGNTEAFF.

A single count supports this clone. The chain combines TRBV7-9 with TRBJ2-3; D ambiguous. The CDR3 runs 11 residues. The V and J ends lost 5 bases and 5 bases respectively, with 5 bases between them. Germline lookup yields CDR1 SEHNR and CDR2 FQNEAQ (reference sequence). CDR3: CASSPIDTQYF. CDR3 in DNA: TGTGCCAGCAGCCCCATAGATACGCAGTATTTT.

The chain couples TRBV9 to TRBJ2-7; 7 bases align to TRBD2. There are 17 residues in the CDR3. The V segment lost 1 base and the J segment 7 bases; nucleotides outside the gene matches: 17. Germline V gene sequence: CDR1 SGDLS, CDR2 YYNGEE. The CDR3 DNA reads TGTGCCAGCAGCGTATCTGATGGGGATGGGGGGGATGATGAGCAGTACTTC. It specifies CASSVSDGDGGDDEQYF.

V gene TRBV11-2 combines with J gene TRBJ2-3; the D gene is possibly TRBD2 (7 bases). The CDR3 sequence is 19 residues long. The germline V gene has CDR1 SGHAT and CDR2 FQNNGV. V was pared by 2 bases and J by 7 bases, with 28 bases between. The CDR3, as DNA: TGTGCCAGCAGCTTACCGTCCGGGCCCGGCGGGGGCCCCGACAATACGCAGTATTTT. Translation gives CASSLPSGPGGGPDNTQYF.

The CDR3 DNA follows: TGTGCCAGCTCACCTCGAGCGGATTACGAGCAGTACTTC. This sequence encodes CASSPRADYEQYF. The chain carries TRBV18 and TRBJ2-7, with D perhaps TRBD2 (5 bases). V lost 3 bases and J 4 bases, leaving 10 bases between the germline ends. CDR1 KGHSH and CDR2 LQKENI come from the germline V gene. The CDR3 is made up of 13 amino acids.

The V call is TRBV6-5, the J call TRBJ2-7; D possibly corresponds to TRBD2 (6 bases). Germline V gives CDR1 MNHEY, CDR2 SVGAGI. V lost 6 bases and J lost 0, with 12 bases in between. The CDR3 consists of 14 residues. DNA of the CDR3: TGTGCCAGCAGCTTCCGGGGGAGCTCCTACGAGCAGTACTTC. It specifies CASSFRGSSYEQYF.

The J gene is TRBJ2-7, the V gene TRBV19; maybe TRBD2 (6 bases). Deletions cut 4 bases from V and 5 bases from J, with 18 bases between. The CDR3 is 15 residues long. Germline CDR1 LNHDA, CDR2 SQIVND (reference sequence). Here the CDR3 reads CASSTAQGGRHEQYF. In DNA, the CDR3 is TGTGCCAGTAGTACCGCCCAGGGAGGTCGCCACGAGCAGTACTTC.